This T cell receptor (beta chain) was documented in a study of blood T cell repertoires in COVID-19 (dated by TCRdb to about 2020). Study-level background: Samples from collaborators originated in the United States, Italy and Spain and spanned both the acute and convalescent phases of COVID-19. The material from the prospective study consisted of cDNA or gDNA derived from T cells, B-cell-depleted T cells, or PBMCs. Subjects who had been exposed to COVID-19, were actively infected with it, or had recovered from it provided the deeply sampled blood TCRbeta repertoires that made up the dataset. The repertoires were released in a freely available public database intended as a resource for research on the immune response to SARS-CoV-2. Samples came from the ongoing ImmuneRACE study (first 160 participants) plus 1,254 subjects from 6 global collaborators. Sample metadata almost always included a de-identified subject ID, COVID-19 status, age in years and sex. HLA class I and class II types, where available, came from metadata supplied by the sample provider rather than from assay-based typing.

Whole blood was collected in K2EDTA tubes by collaborating institutions according to the institutions' own protocols. For TCRbeta analysis, collaborator samples were shipped as frozen whole blood, as isolated PBMCs, or as DNA extracted from either sample type. TCRbeta CDR3 regions were amplified from genomic DNA using the immunoSEQ Assay, a bias-controlled multiplex PCR. Turning to the authors' computational methods: Within the assay, amplification of reference gene primers was used to estimate how many nucleated cells each sample contained. To quantify the absolute abundance of each unique TCRbeta CDR3 rearrangement, sequence reads were collapsed and filtered. For each sample, productive Simpson clonality was calculated as the square root of Simpson's diversity index across productive rearrangements. TCRdb's version of the immuneACCESS table is confined to in-frame rearrangements and falls short of the full clone set. An unresolved V gene accounts for under half of the shortfall where checked; the remainder is of unknown origin. That table is the source of V, J and clone size, and D and trimming were worked out from the DNA. The sample contains around 37,000 clones, roughly 90% of them found a single time. Around 21% of the sample lies in the top ten.

The paper as a whole reports these results and caveats: How much clinical and demographic metadata was included differed by source and by participant, and the metadata was provided uncurated.

Sequences MDHEN (CDR1) and SYDVKM (CDR2) are obtained from the germline V gene. The CDR3 starts with the cysteine, ends with the phenylalanine, and has 14 residues. Just the 42-base CDR3 DNA is kept, in frame starting at base 1. Deletion took 5 bases off V and 0 bases off J, with a span of 5 bases between the germline ends. Regarding this clone: Its antigen is currently not known. Base qualities are missing; no much larger clone stands one base away.

The sequencing input was peripheral blood. The chain is assembled from TRBV28 and TRBJ2-6; TRBD1 is possibly the D segment (5 matching bases). This TCR was recovered from a man aged 60 to 75 with acute or convalescent COVID-19. CDR3 region: CASSGHSGANVLTF. The nucleotide sequence is TGTGCCAGCAGTGGACACTCTGGGGCCAACGTCCTGACTTTC.